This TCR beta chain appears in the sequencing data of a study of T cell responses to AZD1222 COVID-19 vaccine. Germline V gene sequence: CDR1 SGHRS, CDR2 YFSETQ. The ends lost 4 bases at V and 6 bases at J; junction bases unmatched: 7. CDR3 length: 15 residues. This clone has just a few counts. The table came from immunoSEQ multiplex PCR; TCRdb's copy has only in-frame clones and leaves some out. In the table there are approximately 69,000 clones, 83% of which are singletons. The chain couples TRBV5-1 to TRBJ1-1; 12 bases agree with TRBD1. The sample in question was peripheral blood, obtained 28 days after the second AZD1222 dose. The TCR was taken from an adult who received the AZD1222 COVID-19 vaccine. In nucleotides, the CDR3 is TGCGCCAGCAGCGCGGCCGGGACAGGGGGCCCTGAAGCTTTCTTT. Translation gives CASSAAGTGGPEAFF.